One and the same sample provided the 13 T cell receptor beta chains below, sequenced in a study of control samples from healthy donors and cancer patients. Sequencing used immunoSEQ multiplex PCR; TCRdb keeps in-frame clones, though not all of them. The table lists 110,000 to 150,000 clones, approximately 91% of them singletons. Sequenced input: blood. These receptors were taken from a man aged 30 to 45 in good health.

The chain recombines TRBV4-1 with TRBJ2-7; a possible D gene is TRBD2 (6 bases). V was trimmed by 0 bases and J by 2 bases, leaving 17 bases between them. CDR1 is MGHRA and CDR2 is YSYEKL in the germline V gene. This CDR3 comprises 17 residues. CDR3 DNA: TGCGCCAGCAGCCAAGATGTACGAGCGGGTCCCACCTACGAGCAGTACTTC. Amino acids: CASSQDVRAGPTYEQYF.

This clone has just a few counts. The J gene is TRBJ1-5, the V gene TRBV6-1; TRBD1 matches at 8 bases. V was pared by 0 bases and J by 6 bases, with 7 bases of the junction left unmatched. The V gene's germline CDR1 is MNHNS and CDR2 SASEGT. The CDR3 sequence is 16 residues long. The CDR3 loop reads CASSEADGQGAQPQHF. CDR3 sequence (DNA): TGTGCCAGCAGTGAAGCCGATGGACAGGGTGCTCAGCCCCAGCATTTT.

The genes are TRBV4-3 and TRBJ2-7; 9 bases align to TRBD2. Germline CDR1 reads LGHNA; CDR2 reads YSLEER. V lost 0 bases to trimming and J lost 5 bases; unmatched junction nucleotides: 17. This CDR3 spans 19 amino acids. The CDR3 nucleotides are TGCGCCAGCAGCCAAGACCCCCCGGTGCTGACTAGCGGTAAGGACGAGCAGTACTTC. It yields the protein CASSQDPPVLTSGKDEQYF.

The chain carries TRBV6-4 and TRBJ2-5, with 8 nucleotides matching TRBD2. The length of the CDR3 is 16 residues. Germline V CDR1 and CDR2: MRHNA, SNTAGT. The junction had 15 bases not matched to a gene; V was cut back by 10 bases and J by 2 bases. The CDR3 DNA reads TGTGCCATGACGTTGCGCTCGGCGGGGGGACAAGAGACCCAGTACTTC. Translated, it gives CAMTLRSAGGQETQYF.

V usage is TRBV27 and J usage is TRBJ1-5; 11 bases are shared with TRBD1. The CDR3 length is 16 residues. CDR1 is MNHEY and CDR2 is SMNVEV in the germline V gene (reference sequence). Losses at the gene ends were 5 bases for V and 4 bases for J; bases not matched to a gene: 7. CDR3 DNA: TGTGCCAGCAGTCCGTGGACAGGGGGCCTAAATCAGCCCCAGCATTTT. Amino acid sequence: CASSPWTGGLNQPQHF.

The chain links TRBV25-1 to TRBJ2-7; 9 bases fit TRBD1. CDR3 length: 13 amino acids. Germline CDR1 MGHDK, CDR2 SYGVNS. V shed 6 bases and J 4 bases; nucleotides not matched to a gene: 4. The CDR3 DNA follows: TGTGCCAGCAGCTCCGACAGGGGGTACGAGCAGTACTTC. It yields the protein CASSSDRGYEQYF.

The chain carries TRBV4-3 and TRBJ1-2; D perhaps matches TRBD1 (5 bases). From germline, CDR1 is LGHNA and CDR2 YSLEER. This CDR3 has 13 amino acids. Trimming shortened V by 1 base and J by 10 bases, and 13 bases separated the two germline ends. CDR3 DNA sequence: TGCGCCAGCAGCCAAGGGGGCCTTGCCTACTACACCTTC. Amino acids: CASSQGGLAYYTF.

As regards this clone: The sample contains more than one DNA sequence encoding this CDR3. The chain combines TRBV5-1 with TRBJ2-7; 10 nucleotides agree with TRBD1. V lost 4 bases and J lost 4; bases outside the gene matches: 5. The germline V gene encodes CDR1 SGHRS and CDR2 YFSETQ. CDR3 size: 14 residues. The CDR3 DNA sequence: TGCGCCAGCAGCCTCGGACAGGGGGTTTACGAGCAGTACTTC. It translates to CASSLGQGVYEQYF.

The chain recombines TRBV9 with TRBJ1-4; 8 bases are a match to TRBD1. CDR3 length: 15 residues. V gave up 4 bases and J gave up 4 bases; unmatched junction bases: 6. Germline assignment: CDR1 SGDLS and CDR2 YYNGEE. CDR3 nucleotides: TGTGCCAGCAGCTTCGGACAGGGAGGTAATGAAAAACTGTTTTTT. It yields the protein CASSFGQGGNEKLFF. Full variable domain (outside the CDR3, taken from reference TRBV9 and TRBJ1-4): DSGVTQTPKHLITATGQRVTLRCSPRSGDLSVYWYQQSLDQGLQFLIQYYNGEERAKGNILERFSAQQFPDLHSELNLSSLELGDSALYFCASSFGQGGNEKLFFGSGTQLSVL.

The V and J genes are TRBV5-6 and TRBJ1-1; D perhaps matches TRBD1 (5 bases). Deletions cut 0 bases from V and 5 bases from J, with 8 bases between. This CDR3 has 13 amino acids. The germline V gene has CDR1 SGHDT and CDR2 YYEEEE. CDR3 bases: TGTGCCAGCAGCTTGGTAGCAGGGACTGAAGCTTTCTTT. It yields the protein CASSLVAGTEAFF.

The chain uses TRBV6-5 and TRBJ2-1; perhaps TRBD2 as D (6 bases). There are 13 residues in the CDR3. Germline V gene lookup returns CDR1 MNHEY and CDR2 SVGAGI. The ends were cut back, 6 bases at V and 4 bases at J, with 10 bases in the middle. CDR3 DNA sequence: TGTGCCAGCAGACGGGACTTATACAATGAGCAGTTCTTC. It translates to CASRRDLYNEQFF.

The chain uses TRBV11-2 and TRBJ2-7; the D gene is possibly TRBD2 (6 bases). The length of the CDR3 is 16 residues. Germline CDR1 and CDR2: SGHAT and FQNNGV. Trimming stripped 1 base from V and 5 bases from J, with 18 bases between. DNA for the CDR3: TGTGCCAGCAGCTTAGTCACCACCGGAGGGGCCCACGAGCAGTACTTC. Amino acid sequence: CASSLVTTGGAHEQYF.

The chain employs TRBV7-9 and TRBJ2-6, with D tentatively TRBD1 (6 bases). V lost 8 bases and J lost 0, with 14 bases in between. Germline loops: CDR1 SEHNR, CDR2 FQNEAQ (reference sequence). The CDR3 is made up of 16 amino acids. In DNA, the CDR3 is TGTGCCAGCGTTACAGGGCAGTACTCTGGGGCCAACGTCCTGACTTTC. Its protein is CASVTGQYSGANVLTF.